This TCR beta chain was captured by sequencing in a study of T cell repertoires in cytomegalovirus infection (dated by TCRdb to about 2019). With respect to the entire study: Donor HLA type was relevant to the analysis, as public TCR beta signatures indicated carriage of CMV infection together with the matching HLA type. Paper-wide results and their limitations: The ex vivo response was dominated by HLA-C-restricted CMV-specific TCR beta clonotypes, which also provided the single most frequent clonotype in two of eight donors. Cumulative frequency of public TCR beta family members discriminated carriers of CMV infection plus the relevant HLA type in this cohort and an independent 352-donor cohort.

This clonotype occurred a few times. Its cognate antigen has yet to be identified. Base qualities were left out, and no much larger clone turns up one base away. The instrument given in TCRdb is Illumina HiSeq 1500. The public sequencing data were trimmed at Q25 with fastp and processed into clonotypes with MiXCR by TCRdb, which kept only in-frame beta chains. Under each unique CDR3 protein, matching rows form one entry showing the most common genes and DNA. In all, the sample holds hundreds of thousands of distinct CDR3 sequences, and 18% of those were seen once. The ten top clones hold around 9.3% of the sample. As encoded in the germline V gene (reference sequence), CDR1 is DFQATT while CDR2 is SNEGSKA. V sheds 4 bases and J sheds 3 bases, leaving 10 bases between their ends. From the cysteine through the phenylalanine, the CDR3 covers 12 amino acids. The kept DNA is CDR3 alone, 36 bases in frame from the first base.

The chain couples TRBV20-1 to TRBJ2-7; the D gene remains uncertain. This clonotype was obtained from a human donor in good health (CMV status not recorded). Some clones in this sample may be carry-over from other donors' samples. Input material: PBMCs. The CDR3 reads CSATGSRYEQYF. The sequenced DNA: TGCAGTGCTACGGGCAGCCGCTACGAGCAGTACTTC.